This T cell receptor (beta chain) was captured by sequencing in a study of blood T cell repertoires in COVID-19. For the study at large: T cells, B-cell-depleted T cells, or PBMCs supplied cDNA or gDNA.

Some clones are missing from TCRdb's copy, which holds only in-frame ones; the method was immunoSEQ multiplex PCR. This sample carries about 120,000 clones, 84% of them seen once, and the ten largest clones take roughly 3.5%. Recruitment covered fewer than 25 US areas and drew participants whose ages spanned about 18 to 90 years. Donors were grouped by their self-reported clinical history. For recovered donors of Cohort 3, there were two negative PCRs, clearance, or symptom resolution. Germline V gene data show CDR1 as SGHRS and CDR2 as YFSETQ. Trimming pared 0 bases from V and 6 bases from J, leaving 9 bases between. The CDR3 length is 13 residues.

The J gene is TRBJ1-2, the V gene TRBV5-1; D ambiguous. The source material was PBMCs or T cells enriched from blood (not recorded which). The receptor's source is a woman aged 30 to 39 who had recovered from COVID-19. DNA for the CDR3: TGCGCCAGCAGCTTGGGCCGGGGTGATGGCTACACCTTC. Its protein is CASSLGRGDGYTF.